The clone carrying this T cell receptor beta chain was observed at least ten times. This record belongs to a study of read filtering for tumor transcriptome and immune sequencing. Molecular barcoded adaptors covering alpha/delta and beta/gamma chains were used on roughly 400 ng RNA. TCRdb used MiXCR to reprocess the reads, holding one entry per CDR3 protein. The sample yields 93,000 or so distinct CDR3 sequences, around a fifth seen once. From germline, CDR1 is KGHSH and CDR2 LQKENI. The CDR3 runs 14 residues. V lost 5 bases to trimming and J lost 7 bases, with 15 bases between them. The chain employs TRBV18 and TRBJ1-5; a possible D gene is TRBD1 (6 bases). The clonotype was recovered from a donor at least 40 years old with multiple myeloma. Sequencing used a population of CD138-negative cells sorted from bone marrow. The CDR3 DNA sequence: TGTGCCAGCTCAAAACAGGGTCAGGGCCAGCCCCAGCATTTT. Protein sequence: CASSKQGQGQPQHF.